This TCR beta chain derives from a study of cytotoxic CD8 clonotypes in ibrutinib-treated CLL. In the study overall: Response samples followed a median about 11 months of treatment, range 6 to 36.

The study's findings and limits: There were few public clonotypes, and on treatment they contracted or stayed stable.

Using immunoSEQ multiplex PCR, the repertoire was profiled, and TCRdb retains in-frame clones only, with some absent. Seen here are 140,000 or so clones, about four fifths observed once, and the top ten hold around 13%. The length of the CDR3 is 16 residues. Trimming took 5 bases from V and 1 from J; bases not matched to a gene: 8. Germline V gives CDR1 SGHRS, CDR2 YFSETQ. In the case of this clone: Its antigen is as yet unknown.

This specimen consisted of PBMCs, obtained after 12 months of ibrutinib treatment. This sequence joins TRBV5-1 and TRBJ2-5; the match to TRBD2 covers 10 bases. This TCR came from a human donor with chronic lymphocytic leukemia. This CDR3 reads CASRGLAGAIQETQYF. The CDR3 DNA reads TGCGCCAGCAGGGGGCTAGCGGGAGCGATCCAAGAGACCCAGTACTTC.